This passage covers 14 T cell receptor beta chains from one sample sequenced in a study of blood T cell repertoires in COVID-19. Sequencing was performed with immunoSEQ multiplex PCR; in TCRdb, only in-frame clones are kept and a portion is missing. The sample carries more than 200,000 clones, 85% to 90% recorded once. Material for sequencing was peripheral blood. Every receptor here comes from a man older than 75 with acute or convalescent COVID-19.

This chain connects TRBV6-2 or TRBV6-3 to TRBJ1-5, with 12 bases fitting TRBD1. This CDR3 region has 17 residues. Trimming cost V 5 bases and J 0 bases; bases outside gene matches: 5. The germline CDR1 and CDR2 sequences are MNHEY and SVGEGT. The CDR3 region has the DNA TGTGCCAGCAGTGGGACAGGGGGCCCAAATAGCAATCAGCCCCAGCATTTT. It specifies CASSGTGGPNSNQPQHF.

This clone is a singleton in its sample. This sequence joins TRBV18 and TRBJ2-7; no clear D. The CDR3 length is 14 residues. With 0 bases removed from V and 2 bases from J, the gap between germline ends came to 8 bases. Per the germline V gene, CDR1 is KGHSH and CDR2 is LQKENI. The DNA for the CDR3 is TGTGCCAGCTCACCACCCGGGTTAACCTACGAGCAGTACTTC. This gives the protein CASSPPGLTYEQYF.

CDR3 DNA: TGTGCCAGCAGCCCACGATTCGACAGGGGGCTCGTGGTTATCCCCGAGCAGTACGTC. It encodes CASSPRFDRGLVVIPEQYV. V gene TRBV12-1 combines with J gene TRBJ2-7; the table gives TRBD1 as D, unverified against the DNA. TRBV12-1 has pseudogene status. CDR3 length: 19 amino acids.

To note about this clone: The sample carries other DNA sequences with the same CDR3. The genes are TRBV29-1 and TRBJ2-5; D perhaps matches TRBD1 (6 bases). This CDR3 is built from 13 residues. The V end was cut by 4 bases, the J end by 3 bases, with 12 bases between. Per the germline V gene, CDR1 is SQVTM and CDR2 is ANQGSEA. The CDR3 sequence is CSVGGGSEETQYF. The CDR3 DNA sequence: TGCAGCGTTGGAGGGGGTTCGGAAGAGACCCAGTACTTC.

This chain joins TRBV10-3 and TRBJ2-7, with 9 bases aligning to TRBD1. The CDR3 is 13 amino acids. Germline CDR1 ENHRY, CDR2 SYGVKD. V shed 9 bases and J 6 bases; nucleotides not matched to a gene: 9. DNA for the CDR3: TGTGCCATTGCCAGGGACAGGGCTGGCGAGCAGTACGTC. This translates into CAIARDRAGEQYV.

This clone was seen a handful of times. The genes are TRBV2 and TRBJ2-7, with 8 bases that match TRBD2. Germline V gene sequence: CDR1 SNHLY, CDR2 FYNNEI. The trim removed 9 bases at V and 1 base at J, leaving 5 bases unmatched. The CDR3 loop spans 13 amino acids. CDR3 in DNA: TGTGCCAGTTCGGGGGGGGCTTCCTACGAGCAGTACTTC. This codes for CASSGGASYEQYF.

V gene TRBV15 combines with J gene TRBJ1-5, with a possible D match to TRBD1 (5 bases). V gave up 5 bases and J gave up 4 bases, with 18 bases separating them. Per the germline V gene, CDR1 is LNHNV and CDR2 is YYDKDF (reference sequence). The CDR3 loop spans 16 amino acids. CDR3 DNA: TGTGCCACCAGCTCACGAGGGTTGGGGGGGAATCAGCCCCAGCATTTT. Its protein is CATSSRGLGGNQPQHF.

V and J are TRBV10-3 and TRBJ2-3; 13 positions match TRBD2. With 3 bases clipped from V and 2 bases from J, the junction kept 2 bases outside the gene matches. The germline CDR1 and CDR2 sequences are ENHRY and SYGVKD. This CDR3 contains 16 residues. CDR3: CAISEGLAGDTDTQYF. CDR3 bases: TGTGCCATCAGTGAAGGACTAGCGGGGGACACAGATACGCAGTATTTT.

This chain's CDR3 is CASSLLLAGGNNEQFF. As DNA, the CDR3 is TGTGCCAGCAGCTTACTCCTAGCGGGAGGGAACAATGAGCAGTTCTTC. The V call is TRBV7-2, the J call TRBJ2-1; TRBD2 matches 12 bases. The CDR3 has 16 amino acids. Germline V gives CDR1 SGHTA, CDR2 FQGNSA. Trimming removed 2 bases from V and 5 bases from J; junction bases left unmatched: 4.

The chain employs TRBV5-8 and TRBJ1-5; D unresolved. CDR1 SGHTS and CDR2 YDEGEE come from the germline V gene. The CDR3 length is 13 residues. V was clipped by 3 bases and J by 4 bases, with 8 bases between them. The CDR3 loop is CASSWLGNQPQHF. CDR3 in DNA: TGTGCCAGCAGCTGGCTCGGGAATCAGCCCCAGCATTTT.

Of note for this clone: Other DNA sequences in the sample encode the same CDR3. The genes are TRBV24-1 and TRBJ1-5; D is uncertain. The CDR3 contains 13 residues. Germline V gene lookup returns CDR1 KGHDR and CDR2 SFDVKD. Trimming left V 4 bases short and J 0 bases short, with 3 bases between. In DNA, the CDR3 is TGTGCCACCAGTGACTTTAGCAATCAGCCCCAGCATTTT. It translates to CATSDFSNQPQHF.

This clone was picked up one time. V usage is TRBV2 and J usage is TRBJ1-6; TRBD1 is a possible D gene (6 bases). The germline CDR1 and CDR2 sequences are SNHLY and FYNNEI. V was shortened by 7 bases and J by 10 bases, with 11 bases between the two germline ends. CDR3 size: 12 residues. The CDR3 spells CASKAGGSPLHF. CDR3 sequence (DNA): TGTGCCAGCAAGGCGGGGGGCTCACCCCTCCACTTT.

The chain has TRBV6-2 or TRBV6-3 and TRBJ2-1; 9 bases line up with TRBD1. This CDR3 contains 15 residues. Germline CDR1 reads MNHEY; CDR2 reads SVGEGT. The ends lost 5 bases at V and 5 bases at J; junction bases unmatched: 7. The CDR3 protein is CASSPTGTGNNEQFF. In DNA, the CDR3 is TGTGCCAGCAGTCCAACCGGGACAGGGAACAATGAGCAGTTCTTC.

Comment on this clone: Other DNA sequences in this sample translate to the same CDR3. The chain couples TRBV7-2 to TRBJ2-1, with TRBD2 identical over 8 bases. Trimming cost V 5 bases and J 9 bases; bases outside gene matches: 6. This CDR3 spans 13 amino acids. Per the germline V gene, CDR1 is SGHTA and CDR2 is FQGNSA. This CDR3 is CASSPGLAGEQFF. The CDR3 DNA reads as TGTGCCAGCAGCCCCGGACTAGCCGGTGAGCAGTTCTTC.